This T cell receptor beta chain was captured by sequencing in a study of T cells in Graves' hyperthyroidism and ophthalmopathy. At least ten counts were recorded for this clonotype. The antigen remains unidentified. Study-level findings and limits: Among thyroid clonotypes expanded above 0.001, most also appeared in blood.

This CDR3 region has 17 residues. CDR1 and CDR2 (germline): LGHDT, YNNKEL (reference sequence). V gave up 0 bases and J gave up 2 bases; unmatched junction bases: 6. Authors of the study amplified TCR beta CDR3 regions from RNA transcripts. TCR CDR3 regions were first amplified by RT-PCR with HTBI primers. A single record per CDR3 protein comes from TCRdb applying MiXCR to the multiplex PCR reads. Among about 690,000 distinct CDR3 sequences, 17% were seen once, and the ten largest hold 15% to 18%. This sequence was found in a man in his fifties with Graves' hyperthyroidism. The material sequenced was blood. This chain connects TRBV3-1 to TRBJ2-5; 10 bases are shared with TRBD2. The CDR3 protein is CASSQDWLAGGQETQYF. CDR3 sequence (DNA): TGTGCCAGCAGCCAAGATTGGTTAGCGGGAGGACAAGAGACCCAGTACTTC.